This T cell receptor beta chain was recorded in a study of cytomegalovirus exposure and HLA in healthy donors. The PCR used 60 Vbeta and 13 Jbeta primers. Assay: immunoSEQ multiplex PCR; the TCRdb copy retains only in-frame clones and omits some. The sample consists of about 110,000 clones, around 83% of them appearing once. For this clone: No antigen is known for it.

Findings of the study overall: In the analysis, some V segments, TRBV6-2 and TRBV6-3 included, were excluded as indistinguishable.

CDR3 length equals 13 residues. The germline CDR1 and CDR2 sequences are SGHVS and FNYEAQ. Deletions cut 1 base from V and 2 bases from J, with 6 bases between. The genes are TRBV7-6 and TRBJ2-7; the D gene is possibly TRBD1 (5 bases). Sample: PBMCs. This clonotype was sampled from an older woman in good health and CMV-seropositive. The CDR3 DNA reads as TGTGCCAGCAGCTTAGTCAGGGCCTACGAGCAGTACTTC. Translated, it gives CASSLVRAYEQYF.